This is a list of T cell receptor beta chains from one sample in a study of blood T cell repertoires in COVID-19. The assay was immunoSEQ multiplex PCR, and TCRdb's table has in-frame clones only and misses some. The table shows some 410,000 clones, with roughly 90% occurring only once. Sequencing was performed on PBMCs or T cells enriched from blood (not recorded which). The source is a woman aged 25 to 39 with acute COVID-19. The CDR3 runs from the conserved cysteine through the conserved F or W. D genes are given only for firm matches. Clone size is not always given. Where it is, it says once, few, many or a class for expanded clones.

-,TRBV30,TRBJ1-2,-,TGTGCCTGGAGTGTATCCAACAATGGCTACACCTTC,CAWSVSNNGYTF
TRBD2,TRBV7-3,TRBJ2-5,-,TGTGCCAGCAGCTTCGGGACTAGCGAGACCCAGTACTTC,CASSFGTSETQYF
-,TRBV2,TRBJ1-1,-,TGTGCCAGCAGTTCCAGTTCGAACACTGAAGCTTTCTTT,CASSSSSNTEAFF
TRBD2,TRBV24-1,TRBJ2-3,-,TGTGCCACCAGTGCCCAAGCGGGAGAAAGCACAGATACGCAGTATTTT,CATSAQAGESTDTQYF
-,TRBV18,TRBJ1-1,-,TGTGCCAGCTCACCACAGGCGGGAACTGAAGCTTTCTTT,CASSPQAGTEAFF
-,TRBV7-9,TRBJ1-1,-,TGTGCCAGCAGCTCCGGACAGAACACTGAAGCTTTCTTT,CASSSGQNTEAFF
TRBD2,TRBV24-1,TRBJ2-1,few,TGTGCCACCAGTGATTCCGGACTAGCGGATGAGCAGTTCTTC,CATSDSGLADEQFF
TRBD1,TRBV6-5,TRBJ1-1,-,TGTGCCAGCAGTTACAACCTCCGGGACAGAGAAGCTTTCTTT,CASSYNLRDREAFF
-,TRBV24-1,TRBJ2-1,-,TGTGCCACCAGTGACCCCCAGGGAATCGATGAGCAGTTCTTC,CATSDPQGIDEQFF
TRBD2,TRBV29-1,TRBJ2-3,-,TGCAGCGTTGATAGGGGTGCGGCGGGGGGACCCGGTAGCACAGATACGCAGTATTTT,CSVDRGAAGGPGSTDTQYF
-,TRBV6-5,TRBJ1-1,-,TGTGCCAGCAGCCTGGGCCCGAACACTGAAGCTTTCTTT,CASSLGPNTEAFF
TRBD1,TRBV30,TRBJ1-5,-,TGTGCCTGGGGACAGGGCAGCAATCAGCCCCAGCATTTT,CAWGQGSNQPQHF
TRBD1,TRBV9,TRBJ1-2,-,TGTGCCAGCAGCGCCGGACAGGGCGACTATGGCTACACCTTC,CASSAGQGDYGYTF
-,TRBV6-1,TRBJ1-1,-,TGTGCCAGCAGTGAAGAGTCAGGGATTGAAGCTTTCTTT,CASSEESGIEAFF